This T cell receptor (beta chain) was identified during a study of beta chain features in type 1 diabetes. Study details: In all, 85 million to 130 million sorted cells from all samples were analyzed.

The study, taken as a whole, reports: Lower insertion and higher deletion counts appeared at VDJ junctions in type 1 diabetes patients. Sampled from patients, naive, central memory and Treg TCRB repertoires appeared more similar than those sampled from healthy donors. The study found moderately but significantly shorter TCRB CDR3s in all four CD4+ subsets of Type 1 diabetes patients.

Expressed TCRB transcripts were sequenced because the entire RNA isolate underwent reverse transcription. Here immunoSEQ multiplex PCR was the method, and the copy in TCRdb shows in-frame clones only, minus some. The repertoire holds around 250,000 clones, with 11% to 15% as singletons. V trimming: 4 bases; J trimming: 5 bases; junction bases outside the gene matches: 6. The CDR3 sequence is 14 residues long. CDR1 is SGHRS, CDR2 YFSETQ, per germline. The sample holds a few counts of this clone. What it recognizes is unknown. The same CDR3 arises from other DNA sequences in this sample as well. Sequencing was done on a sample of naive CD4+ T cells from blood. The receptor was derived from a young man with type 1 diabetes. The chain links TRBV5-1 to TRBJ1-1; TRBD1 matches at 9 bases. As DNA, the CDR3 is TGCGCCAGCAGCCCGGGACAGGGCGGGACTGAAGCTTTCTTT. Translated, it gives CASSPGQGGTEAFF.